This TCR beta chain was observed in a study of T cell repertoires in cytomegalovirus infection. On the study more broadly: Newly reported HLA-C-restricted and thoroughly characterized HLA-B-restricted CMV epitopes were employed. Through public TCR beta signatures, both CMV infection and matching HLA type were indicated.

With regard to this clonotype: Its antigen is not known.

MiXCR was run by TCRdb on the reads, yielding one entry per CDR3 protein. The sample consists of around 300,000 distinct CDR3 sequences, about 20% of them appearing once. The CDR3 is made up of 14 amino acids. The V end lost 3 bases, the J end lost 5 bases, and 14 bases lay between the germline ends. Study outcomes and limitations: CMV carriers having the relevant HLA were flagged by cumulative public TCR beta family frequency.

The chain has TRBV12-3 or TRBV12-4 and TRBJ2-7, with D perhaps being TRBD1 or TRBD2 (5 bases each). Source: cultured PBMCs, taken from culture after CMV antigen stimulation. The TCR was taken from a human donor in good health (CMV status not recorded). Some clones in this sample may be carry-over from other donors' samples. The CDR3 bases are TGTGCCAGCAGTTTCTACGGGACCAACGACGAGCAGTACTTC. This codes for CASSFYGTNDEQYF.